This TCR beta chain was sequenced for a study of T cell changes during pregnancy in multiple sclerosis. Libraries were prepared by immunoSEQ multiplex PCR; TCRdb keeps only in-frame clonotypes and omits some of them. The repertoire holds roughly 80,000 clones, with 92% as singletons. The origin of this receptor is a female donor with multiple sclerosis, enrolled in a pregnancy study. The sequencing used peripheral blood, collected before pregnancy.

The chain's CDR3 is CASGSTGSYEQYF. The CDR3 coding sequence is TGTGCTAGTGGTTCTACAGGATCCTACGAGCAGTACTTC. The chain uses TRBV12-5 and TRBJ2-7, with D possibly matching TRBD1 (5 bases). V was cut by 4 bases and J by 1 base, with 8 bases left in between. The CDR3 has 13 amino acids. Germline-derived CDR1 and CDR2 are LGHNT and FRNRAP.